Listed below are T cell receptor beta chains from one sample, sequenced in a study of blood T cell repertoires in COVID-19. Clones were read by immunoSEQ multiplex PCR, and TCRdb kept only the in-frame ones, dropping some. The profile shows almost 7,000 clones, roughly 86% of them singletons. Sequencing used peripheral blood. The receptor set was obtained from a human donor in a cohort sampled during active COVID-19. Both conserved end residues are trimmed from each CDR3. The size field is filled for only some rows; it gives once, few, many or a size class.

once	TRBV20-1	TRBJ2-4	SAELKNIQY
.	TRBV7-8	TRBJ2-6	ASSRLAGGNSGANVLT
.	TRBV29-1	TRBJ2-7	SVAGTGYEQY
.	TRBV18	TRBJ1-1	ASSPPRRDRGGNTEAF
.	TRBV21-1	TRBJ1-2	ASSKVRGRGYT
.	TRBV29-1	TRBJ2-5	SVGTSGLAGGKETQY
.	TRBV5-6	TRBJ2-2	ASSFTTVGTGELF
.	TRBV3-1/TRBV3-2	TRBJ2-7	ASSQTSGSAYEQY
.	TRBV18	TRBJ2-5	ASSTAGPQETQY
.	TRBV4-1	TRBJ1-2	ASSQGTAVSYGYT
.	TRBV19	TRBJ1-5	ASSRPRGEGQPQH
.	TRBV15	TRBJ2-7	ATSRGLAGAYEQY
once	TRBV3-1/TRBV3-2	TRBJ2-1	ASSLLGLMTHNEQF
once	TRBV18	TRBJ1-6	ASGGQGGNSPLH
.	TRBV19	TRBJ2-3	ASMLQGRDTQY
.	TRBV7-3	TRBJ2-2	ASSLWEPRTIRDTPNTGELF
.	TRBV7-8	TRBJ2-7	ASTVIAGNEQY
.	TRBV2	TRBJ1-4	ASSDPDSNEKLF
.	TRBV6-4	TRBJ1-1	ASSVEGGDMNTEAF
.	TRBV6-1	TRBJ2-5	ASSEVTSGITSQETQY
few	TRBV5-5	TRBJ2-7	ASSFIRYSYEQY
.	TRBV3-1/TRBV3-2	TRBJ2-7	ASSQAVMGRGQY
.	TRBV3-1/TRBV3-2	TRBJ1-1	ASSQDRQAF
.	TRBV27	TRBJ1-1	ASSLRAGAEAF
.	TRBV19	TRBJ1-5	ASSMPASRRQPQH
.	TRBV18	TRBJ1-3	ASSPGQGVGNTIY
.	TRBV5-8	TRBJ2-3	ASPGVSYSSTDTQY
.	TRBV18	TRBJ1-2	ASSRDYSGSYGYT
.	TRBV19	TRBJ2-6	ASSQQGFKSGANVLT
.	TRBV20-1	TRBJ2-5	SALQETQY
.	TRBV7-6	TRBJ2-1	ASSLNSQGSYNEQF
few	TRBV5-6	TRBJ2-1	ASSLSLYNEQF
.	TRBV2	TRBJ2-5	AAHYRGGTETQY
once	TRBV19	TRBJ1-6	ASSLSPGTANNSPLH
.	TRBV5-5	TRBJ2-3	ASSLSGAGRADTQY
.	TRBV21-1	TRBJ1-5	ASSTSGTGKRWGNQPQH
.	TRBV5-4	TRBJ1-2	ASGEGVYGYT
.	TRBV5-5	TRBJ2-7	ASSLSGREGDEQY
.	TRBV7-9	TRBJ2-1	ASSTRGPWQF
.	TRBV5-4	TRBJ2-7	ASSPGGTAHGSYEQY
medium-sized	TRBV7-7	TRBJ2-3	ASSFGEGGTDTQY
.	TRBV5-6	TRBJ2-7	ASSPNRGLRDEQY
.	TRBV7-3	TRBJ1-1	ASSLTGRAETEAF
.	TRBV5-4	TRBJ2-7	ASSPGRFSGGEQY
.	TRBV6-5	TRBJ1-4	ASSIRQTGLEKLF
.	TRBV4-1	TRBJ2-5	ASSQDNRLAGALEETQY
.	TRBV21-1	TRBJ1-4	ASSKARTGWLMATNEKLF
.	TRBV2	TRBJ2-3	ASSEAGSGTDTQY
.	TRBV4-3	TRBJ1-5	ASKDRAYSNQPQH
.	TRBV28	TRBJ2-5	ASSFLTSSGRGWETQY
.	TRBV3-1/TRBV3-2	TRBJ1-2	ASSQEWTGGPDGYT
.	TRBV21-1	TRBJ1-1	ARCRDSLNTEAF
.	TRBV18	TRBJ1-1	ASSPLRDTEAF
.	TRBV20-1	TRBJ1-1	SAKTGGEAF
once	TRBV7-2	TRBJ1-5	ASSLVGGGVDQPQH
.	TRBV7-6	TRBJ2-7	ASSLGAAFYEQY
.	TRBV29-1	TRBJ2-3	SVLPLAKSTDTQY
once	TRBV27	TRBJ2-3	ASSLYSKGLAGPSTDTQY
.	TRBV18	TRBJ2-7	ASSPGQSSYEQY